The present entry profiles one TCR beta chain with its context. Its specificity is not known. Sequencing was performed with immunoSEQ multiplex PCR; in TCRdb, only in-frame clones are kept and a portion is missing. The data show nearly 1 million clones, approximately 80% seen once. These data belong to a study of shared clonotypes between healthy human individuals. Findings of the study overall: Investigators expected sequencing depth to affect clonotype sharing among donors. Clonotypes shared by all four donors outscored non-shared clonotypes in generation probability.

The specimen was memory CD4+ T cells sorted from blood. Noted subset: CD45RA-negative fraction. The TCR comes from a man between 18 and 35 years old in good health.

CDR3 DNA sequence: TGCAGTGCTCCGGACTTCAATGAGCAGTTCTTC. This gives the protein CSAPDFNEQFF. The chain links TRBV20-1 to TRBJ2-1; perhaps TRBD2 as D (5 bases). V lost 5 bases to trimming and J lost 6 bases, with 8 bases between them. The CDR3 consists of 11 residues. The germline V gene has CDR1 DFQATT and CDR2 SNEGSKA (reference sequence).